A single sample gave rise to the 20 T cell receptor beta chains below, sequenced in a study of T cell repertoires in cytomegalovirus infection. TCRdb re-called the reads with MiXCR, one entry per CDR3 protein. The sample includes a few hundred thousand distinct CDR3 sequences, 18% of them seen just once. What was sequenced was PBMCs. The receptors stem from a human donor in good health (CMV status not recorded). Some clones in this sample may be carry-over from other donors' samples.

V is TRBV5-4 and J is TRBJ2-7, with 7 bases aligning to TRBD1. Germline CDR1 reads SGHNT; CDR2 reads YYREEE (reference sequence). The junction had 6 bases not matched to a gene; V was cut back by 2 bases and J by 7 bases. This CDR3 is 13 amino acids long. The CDR3 region is CASSLDRDGEQYF. CDR3 coding DNA: TGTGCCAGCAGCTTAGACAGGGACGGGGAGCAGTACTTC. The whole variable domain, filled in from reference TRBV5-4 and TRBJ2-7, reads ETGVTQSPTHLIKTRGQQVTLRCSSQSGHNTVSWYQQALGQGPQFIFQYYREEENGRGNFPPRFSGLQFPNYSSELNVNALELDDSALYLCASSLDRDGEQYFGPGTRLTVT.

This clonotype was seen repeatedly, ten times or more. J is TRBJ1-2 and V is TRBV7-2, with D possibly TRBD1 on 6 matching bases. Germline-derived CDR1 and CDR2 are SGHTA and FQGNSA. Trimming removed 1 base from V and 5 bases from J, with 8 bases in between. This CDR3 has 13 residues. The CDR3 spells CASSLEGGYGYTF. CDR3 bases: TGTGCCAGCAGCTTAGAAGGGGGTTATGGCTACACCTTC.

The chain employs TRBV2 and TRBJ1-1, with a possible D match to TRBD1 (6 bases). V was shortened by 4 bases and J by 2 bases, with 14 bases between the two germline ends. Per germline, CDR1 SNHLY and CDR2 FYNNEI. There are 15 residues in the CDR3. For the CDR3, the DNA is TGTGCCAGCAGTGGGGGCAGGGGTCTCAACACTGAAGCTTTCTTT. Translated, it gives CASSGGRGLNTEAFF.

There are a few counts of this clonotype. This chain links TRBV15 with TRBJ2-5; a possible D gene is TRBD2 (6 bases). Germline assignment: CDR1 LNHNV and CDR2 YYDKDF (reference sequence). CDR3 length: 14 amino acids. V was clipped by 0 bases and J by 5 bases, with 10 bases between them. CDR3 nucleotide sequence: TGTGCCACCAGCAGAGATGGCGGGATGGAGACCCAGTACTTC. Protein: CATSRDGGMETQYF.

This sequence joins TRBV3-1 and TRBJ2-4; 9 bases line up with TRBD1. Germline V lookup: CDR1 LGHDT, CDR2 YNNKEL (reference sequence). There are 15 residues in the CDR3. Trimming removed 3 bases from V and 7 bases from J; junction bases left unmatched: 7. The CDR3 protein is CASSQLQGAGNIQYF. As DNA, the CDR3 is TGTGCCAGCAGCCAGTTACAGGGGGCTGGGAACATTCAGTACTTC.

This sequence joins TRBV20-1 and TRBJ2-3, with 7 bases fitting TRBD2. This CDR3 has 14 residues. Trimming cost V 6 bases and J 1 base; bases outside gene matches: 7. The germline V gene encodes CDR1 DFQATT and CDR2 SNEGSKA (reference sequence). Here the CDR3 reads CSAYRGRGTDTQYF. The CDR3 DNA sequence: TGCAGTGCCTATCGGGGGAGGGGCACAGATACGCAGTATTTT.

Ten or more counts support this clonotype. The chain is built from TRBV29-1 and TRBJ1-1; no clear D. V was clipped by 7 bases and J by 0 bases, with 18 bases between them. The V gene's germline CDR1 is SQVTM and CDR2 ANQGSEA. The CDR3 covers 15 residues. The CDR3 DNA reads as TGCAGCGCTAGGGCCGGTTGGGGAATGAACACTGAAGCTTTCTTT. Amino acids: CSARAGWGMNTEAFF.

CDR3: CASSQGGRSGLPTDTQYF. DNA for the CDR3: TGCGCCAGCAGCCAAGGGGGGAGGAGCGGCTTACCCACAGATACGCAGTATTTT. The chain uses TRBV4-3 and TRBJ2-3; perhaps TRBD2 as D (6 bases). CDR1 is LGHNA, CDR2 YSLEER, per germline. The CDR3 is made up of 18 amino acids. Trimming removed 1 base from V and 2 bases from J, with 19 bases in between.

This chain connects TRBV5-4 to TRBJ2-3; 10 bases are a match to TRBD2. V lost 3 bases to trimming and J lost 4 bases; unmatched junction nucleotides: 5. The CDR3 is 15 residues long. Germline V gene lookup returns CDR1 SGHNT and CDR2 YYREEE (reference sequence). The CDR3 is CASSYLAGAADTQYF. CDR3 bases: TGTGCCAGCAGCTATCTAGCGGGAGCAGCAGATACGCAGTATTTT.

J is TRBJ2-1 and V is TRBV28, with D possibly matching TRBD1 (6 bases). This CDR3 has 13 amino acids. Germline CDR1 reads MDHEN; CDR2 reads SYDVKM. Trimming took 9 bases from V and 4 from J, leaving 13 bases between them. The CDR3 spells CASGGSAYNEQFF. The CDR3 DNA reads TGTGCCAGTGGGGGCAGCGCATACAATGAGCAGTTCTTC.

This chain connects TRBV12-3 or TRBV12-4 to TRBJ2-7, with a tentative D call TRBD1 (5 bases). The germline V and J ends were trimmed by 6 bases and 1 base, with 10 bases remaining between them. The CDR3 has 13 residues. The CDR3 here is CASRVDSSYEQYF. In nucleotides, the CDR3 is TGTGCCAGCAGGGTAGACAGTTCCTACGAGCAGTACTTC.

The V gene is TRBV2, the J gene TRBJ2-3; 8 nucleotides line up with TRBD2. V lost 3 bases to trimming and J lost 2 bases; unmatched junction nucleotides: 4. In germline, CDR1 is SNHLY, CDR2 FYNNEI. The CDR3 has 15 amino acids. The CDR3 sequence: CASSDGLAVTDTQYF. Written as DNA, the CDR3 is TGTGCCAGCAGTGACGGACTAGCAGTCACAGATACGCAGTATTTT.

V usage is TRBV11-2 and J usage is TRBJ2-7; the D gene is possibly TRBD1 (5 bases). From germline, CDR1 is SGHAT and CDR2 FQNNGV. Trimming cost V 5 bases and J 3 bases, with 17 bases left between them. The CDR3 is made up of 15 amino acids. In DNA, the CDR3 is TGTGCCAGCAGCCAAGGCCCTGGGGCGTACTACGAGCAGTACTTC. Protein product: CASSQGPGAYYEQYF.

At least ten counts were recorded for this clonotype. The chain uses TRBV12-3 or TRBV12-4 and TRBJ2-3; no firm D call. With 5 bases removed from V and 5 bases from J, the gap between germline ends came to 14 bases. The CDR3 is made up of 14 amino acids. The CDR3 nucleotides are TGTGCCAGCAGTCCGATTTCCCCCGGAGATACGCAGTATTTT. Its protein is CASSPISPGDTQYF.

In its sample, this clonotype was seen a few times. The CDR3 DNA sequence: TGTGCCAGCCAACGTCTGGGGTCGCAGCCCCAGCATTTT. Translating it yields CASQRLGSQPQHF. The V and J genes are TRBV28 and TRBJ1-5; D ambiguous. The germline CDR1 and CDR2 sequences are MDHEN and SYDVKM. With 8 bases removed from V and 7 bases from J, the gap between germline ends came to 15 bases. The CDR3 extends over 13 amino acids.

This clonotype was observed at least ten times. The J gene is TRBJ2-1, the V gene TRBV12-3 or TRBV12-4, with 9 bases that match TRBD2. Trimming cost V 5 bases and J 7 bases; bases outside gene matches: 9. The CDR3 is 15 residues long. The DNA for the CDR3 is TGTGCCAGCAGTGTAGGCGGGGGGGCCGTAAATGAGCAGTTCTTC. Amino acids: CASSVGGGAVNEQFF.

This clonotype has just a few counts. J is TRBJ1-1 and V is TRBV19; 7 bases fit TRBD1. Germline CDR1 and CDR2: LNHDA and SQIVND (reference sequence). The CDR3 is 14 residues long. The junction had 4 bases not matched to a gene; V was cut back by 5 bases and J by 1 base. For the CDR3, the DNA is TGTGCCAGTAGTCAGACAGGGAGGAACACTGAAGCTTTCTTT. Protein: CASSQTGRNTEAFF.

This clonotype has just one count. The rearrangement links TRBV5-1 to TRBJ2-3, with D possibly TRBD1 on 6 matching bases. Trimming cost V 4 bases and J 5 bases, with 14 bases left between them. Germline V gene data show CDR1 as SGHRS and CDR2 as YFSETQ. The CDR3 contains 14 residues. The DNA of the CDR3 is TGCGCCAGCAGCGAGGGACAATGGGAAGATACGCAGTATTTT. Protein sequence: CASSEGQWEDTQYF.

There are a few counts of this clonotype. This sequence joins TRBV28 and TRBJ2-3; 7 bases line up with TRBD2. Germline loops: CDR1 MDHEN, CDR2 SYDVKM. Unmatched junction bases numbered 9, after V lost 11 bases and J lost 4 bases. The CDR3 is made up of 13 amino acids. The CDR3 DNA is TGTGCCCTGAGCGGGACCTCTTCAGATACGCAGTATTTT. Protein: CALSGTSSDTQYF.

There are a few counts of this clonotype. This chain connects TRBV2 to TRBJ2-5, with a possible D match to TRBD2 (5 bases). V lost 6 bases and J 2 bases, leaving 13 bases between the germline ends. The germline gives CDR1 SNHLY, CDR2 FYNNEI. The CDR3 runs 14 residues. CDR3 loop: CASSAGSGQETQYF. The DNA of the CDR3 is TGTGCCAGCAGCGCTGGGAGCGGACAAGAGACCCAGTACTTC.